This T cell receptor beta chain was sequenced for a study of cytomegalovirus exposure and HLA in healthy donors. General study results and limits: A few CMV-associated chains were confirmed in vitro to be specific for CMV antigens. Earlier analysis yielded a pattern in which most TCR beta V segments were productive about 90% or about 30% of the time. Follow-up analysis later connected one missense variant in DCLRE1C with trimming of TCR beta V- and J-genes.

Worth noting for this clone: Its cognate antigen is unknown.

CDR3 length: 11 amino acids. Trimming removed 8 bases from V and 0 bases from J, with 2 bases in between. CDR1 MNHEY and CDR2 SVGAGI come from the germline V gene. The PCR employed 60 Vbeta primers together with 13 Jbeta primers. TCRdb keeps only in-frame clones here, not all; method: immunoSEQ multiplex PCR. The sample lists 90,000 to 100,000 clones, 70% to 80% seen once, with approximately 8% in the top ten. Material for sequencing was PBMCs. This sequence originates from a female donor in good health and CMV-seronegative. The chain joins TRBV6-5 to TRBJ1-3; D not certain. CDR3 nucleotides: TGTGCCAGCCTCTCTGGAAACACCATATATTTT. This gives the protein CASLSGNTIYF.